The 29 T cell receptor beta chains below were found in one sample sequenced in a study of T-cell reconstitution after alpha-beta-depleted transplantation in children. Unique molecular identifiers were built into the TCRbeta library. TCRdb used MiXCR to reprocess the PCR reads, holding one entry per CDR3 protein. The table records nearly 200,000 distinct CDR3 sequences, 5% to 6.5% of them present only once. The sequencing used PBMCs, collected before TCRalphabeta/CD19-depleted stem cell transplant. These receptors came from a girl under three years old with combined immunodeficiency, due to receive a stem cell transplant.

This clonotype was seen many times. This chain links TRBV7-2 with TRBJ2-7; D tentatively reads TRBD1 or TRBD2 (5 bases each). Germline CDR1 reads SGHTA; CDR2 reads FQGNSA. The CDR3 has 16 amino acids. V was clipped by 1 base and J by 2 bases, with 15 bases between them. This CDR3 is CASSLVPPGPTYEQYF. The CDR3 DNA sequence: TGTGCCAGCAGCTTAGTTCCCCCGGGACCAACCTACGAGCAGTACTTC.

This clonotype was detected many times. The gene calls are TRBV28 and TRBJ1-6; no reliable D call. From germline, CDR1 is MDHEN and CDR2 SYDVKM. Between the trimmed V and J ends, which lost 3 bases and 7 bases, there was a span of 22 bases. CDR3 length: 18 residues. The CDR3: CASSFDPQQRERNSPLHF. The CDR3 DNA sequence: TGTGCCAGCAGTTTTGATCCCCAACAGAGGGAGCGAAATTCACCCCTCCACTTT.

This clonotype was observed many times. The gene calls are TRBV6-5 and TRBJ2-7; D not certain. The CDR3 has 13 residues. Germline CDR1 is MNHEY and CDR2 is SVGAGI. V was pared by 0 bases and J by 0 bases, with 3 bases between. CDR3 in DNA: TGTGCCAGCAGTTACTCGGGCTCCTACGAGCAGTACTTC. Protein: CASSYSGSYEQYF.

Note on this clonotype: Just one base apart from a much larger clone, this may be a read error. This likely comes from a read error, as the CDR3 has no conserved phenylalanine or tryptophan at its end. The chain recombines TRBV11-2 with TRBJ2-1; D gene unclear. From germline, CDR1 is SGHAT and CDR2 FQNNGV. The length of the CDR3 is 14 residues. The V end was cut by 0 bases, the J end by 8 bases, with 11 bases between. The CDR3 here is CASSLDLLRDEQFC. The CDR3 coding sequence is TGTGCCAGCAGCTTAGATCTTTTGCGTGATGAGCAGTTCTGC.

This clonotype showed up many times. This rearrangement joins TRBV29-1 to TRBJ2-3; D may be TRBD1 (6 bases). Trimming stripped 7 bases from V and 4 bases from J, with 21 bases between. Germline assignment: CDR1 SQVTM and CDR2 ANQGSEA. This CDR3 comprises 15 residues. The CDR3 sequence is CSAFDRGMTADTQYF. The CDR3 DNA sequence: TGCAGCGCCTTTGATAGGGGGATGACGGCAGATACGCAGTATTTT.

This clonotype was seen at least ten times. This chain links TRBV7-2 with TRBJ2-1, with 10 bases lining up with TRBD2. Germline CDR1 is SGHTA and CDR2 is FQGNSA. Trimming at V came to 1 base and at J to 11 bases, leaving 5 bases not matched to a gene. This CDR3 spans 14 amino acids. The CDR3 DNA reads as TGTGCCAGCAGCTTAGTCGGGACTAGCGAACAGCAGTTCTTC. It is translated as CASSLVGTSEQQFF.

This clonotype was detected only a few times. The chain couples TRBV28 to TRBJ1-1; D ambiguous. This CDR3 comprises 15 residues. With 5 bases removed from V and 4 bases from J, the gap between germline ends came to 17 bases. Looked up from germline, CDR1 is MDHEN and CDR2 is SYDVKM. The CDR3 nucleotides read TGTGCCAGCAGTGAAAGACCGACCGAAGGCACTGAAGCTTTCTTT. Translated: CASSERPTEGTEAFF. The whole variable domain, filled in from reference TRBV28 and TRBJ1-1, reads DVKVTQSSRYLVKRTGEKVFLECVQDMDHENMFWYRQDPGLGLRLIYFSYDVKMKEKGDIPEGYSVSREKKERFSLILESASTNQTSMYLCASSERPTEGTEAFFGQGTRLTVV.

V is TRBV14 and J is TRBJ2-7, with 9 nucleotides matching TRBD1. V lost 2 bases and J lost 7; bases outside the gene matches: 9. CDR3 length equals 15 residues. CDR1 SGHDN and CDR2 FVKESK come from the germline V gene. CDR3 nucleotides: TGTGCCAGCAGCCAAACCCGGGACAGGGCTTTTGAGCAGTACTTC. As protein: CASSQTRDRAFEQYF.

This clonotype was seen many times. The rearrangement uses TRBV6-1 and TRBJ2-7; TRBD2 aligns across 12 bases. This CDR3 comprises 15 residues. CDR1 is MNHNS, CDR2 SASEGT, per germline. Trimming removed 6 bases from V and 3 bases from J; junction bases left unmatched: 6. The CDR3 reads CASRATSGSFYEQYF. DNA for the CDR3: TGTGCCAGCAGAGCGACTAGCGGGAGTTTCTACGAGCAGTACTTC.

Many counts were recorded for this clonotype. The CDR3 loop reads CASSLSTIQFF. The CDR3 DNA is TGTGCCAGCAGCTTGAGTACTATTCAGTTCTTC. This rearrangement joins TRBV5-6 to TRBJ2-1; D gene uncertain. Per the germline V gene, CDR1 is SGHDT and CDR2 is YYEEEE. The CDR3 consists of 11 residues. V shed 1 base and J shed 13 bases, with 9 bases lying between them.

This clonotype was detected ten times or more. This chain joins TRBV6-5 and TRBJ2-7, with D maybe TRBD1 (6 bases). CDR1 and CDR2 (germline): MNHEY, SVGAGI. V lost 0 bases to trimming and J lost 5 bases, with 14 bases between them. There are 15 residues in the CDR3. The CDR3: CASSYSEEWTDEQYF. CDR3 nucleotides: TGTGCCAGCAGTTACTCGGAGGAATGGACAGACGAGCAGTACTTC.

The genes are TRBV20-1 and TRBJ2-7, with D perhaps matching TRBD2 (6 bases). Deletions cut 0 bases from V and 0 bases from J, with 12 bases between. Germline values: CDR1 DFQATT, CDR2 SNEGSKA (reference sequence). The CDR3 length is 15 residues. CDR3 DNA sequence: TGCAGTGCTAGAGATGGAGGGACGGTCTCCTACGAGCAGTACTTC. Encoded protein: CSARDGGTVSYEQYF.

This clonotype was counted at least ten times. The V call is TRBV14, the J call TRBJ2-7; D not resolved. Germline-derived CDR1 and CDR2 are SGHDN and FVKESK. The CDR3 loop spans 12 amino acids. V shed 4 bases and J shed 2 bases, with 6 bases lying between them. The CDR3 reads CASSLLTYEQYF. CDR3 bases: TGTGCCAGCAGCCTTTTAACCTACGAGCAGTACTTC.

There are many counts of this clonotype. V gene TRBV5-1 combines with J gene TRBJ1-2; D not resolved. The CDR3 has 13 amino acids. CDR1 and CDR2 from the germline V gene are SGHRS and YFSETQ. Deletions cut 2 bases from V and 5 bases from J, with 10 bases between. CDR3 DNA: TGCGCCAGCAGCTTCGGCGGAGTGTATGGCTACACCTTC. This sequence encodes CASSFGGVYGYTF.

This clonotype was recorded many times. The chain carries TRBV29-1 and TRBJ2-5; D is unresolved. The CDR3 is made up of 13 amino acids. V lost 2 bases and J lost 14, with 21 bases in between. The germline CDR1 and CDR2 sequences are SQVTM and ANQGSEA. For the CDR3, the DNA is TGCAGCGTTGAAAAGGATGGGAACATCCGAGTTTACTTC. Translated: CSVEKDGNIRVYF.

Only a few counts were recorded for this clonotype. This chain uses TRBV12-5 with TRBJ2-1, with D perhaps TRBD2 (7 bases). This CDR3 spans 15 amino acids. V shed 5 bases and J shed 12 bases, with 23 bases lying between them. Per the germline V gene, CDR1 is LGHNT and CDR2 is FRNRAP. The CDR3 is CASGPTLAGAMTQFF. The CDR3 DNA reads TGTGCTAGTGGTCCCACACTGGCGGGGGCTATGACGCAGTTCTTC.

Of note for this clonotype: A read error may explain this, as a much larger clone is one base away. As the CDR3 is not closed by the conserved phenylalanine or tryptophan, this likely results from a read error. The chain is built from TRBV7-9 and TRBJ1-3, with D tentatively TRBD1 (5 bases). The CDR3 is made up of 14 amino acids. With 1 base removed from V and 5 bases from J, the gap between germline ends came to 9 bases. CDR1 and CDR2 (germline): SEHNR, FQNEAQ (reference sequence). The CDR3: CASSLVQGRNTIYC. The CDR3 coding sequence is TGTGCCAGCAGCTTAGTCCAGGGAAGAAACACCATATATTGT.

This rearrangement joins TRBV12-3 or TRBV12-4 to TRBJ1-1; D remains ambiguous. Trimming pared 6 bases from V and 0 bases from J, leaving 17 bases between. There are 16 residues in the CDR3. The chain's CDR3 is CASSHPGDYMNTEAFF. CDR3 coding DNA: TGTGCCAGCAGCCACCCCGGGGATTATATGAACACTGAAGCTTTCTTT.

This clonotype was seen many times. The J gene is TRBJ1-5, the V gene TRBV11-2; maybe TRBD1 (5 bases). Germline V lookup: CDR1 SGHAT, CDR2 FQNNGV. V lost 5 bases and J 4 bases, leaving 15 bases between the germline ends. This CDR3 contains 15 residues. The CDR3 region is CASSGGGGGNQPQHF. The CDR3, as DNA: TGTGCCAGCAGCGGCGGCGGGGGTGGAAATCAGCCCCAGCATTTT.

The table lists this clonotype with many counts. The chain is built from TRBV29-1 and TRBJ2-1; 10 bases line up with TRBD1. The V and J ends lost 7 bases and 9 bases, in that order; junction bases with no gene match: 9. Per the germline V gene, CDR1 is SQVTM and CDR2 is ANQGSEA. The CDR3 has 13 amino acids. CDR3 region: CSAGTGALGEQFF. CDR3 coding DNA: TGCAGCGCGGGGACAGGGGCCTTAGGTGAGCAGTTCTTC.

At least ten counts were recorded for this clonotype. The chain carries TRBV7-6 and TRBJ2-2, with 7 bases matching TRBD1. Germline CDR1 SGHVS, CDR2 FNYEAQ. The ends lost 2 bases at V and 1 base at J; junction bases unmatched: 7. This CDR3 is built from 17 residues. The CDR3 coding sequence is TGTGCCAGCAGCTTAAGGCATCCAGGGGGGAACACCGGGGAGCTGTTTTTT. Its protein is CASSLRHPGGNTGELFF.

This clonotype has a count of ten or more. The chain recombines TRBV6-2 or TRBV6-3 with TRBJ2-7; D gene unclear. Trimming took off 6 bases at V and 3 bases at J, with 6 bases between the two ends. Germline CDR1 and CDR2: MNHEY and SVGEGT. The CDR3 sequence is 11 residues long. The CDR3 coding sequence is TGTGCCAGCAGAGGATTCTACGAGCAGTACTTC. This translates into CASRGFYEQYF.

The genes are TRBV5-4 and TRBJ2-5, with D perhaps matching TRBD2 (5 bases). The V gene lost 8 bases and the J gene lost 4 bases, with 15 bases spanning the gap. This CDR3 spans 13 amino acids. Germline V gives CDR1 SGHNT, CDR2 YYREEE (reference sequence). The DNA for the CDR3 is TGTGCCAGGGGCCCCGGGATCACAGAGACCCAGTACTTC. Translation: CARGPGITETQYF.

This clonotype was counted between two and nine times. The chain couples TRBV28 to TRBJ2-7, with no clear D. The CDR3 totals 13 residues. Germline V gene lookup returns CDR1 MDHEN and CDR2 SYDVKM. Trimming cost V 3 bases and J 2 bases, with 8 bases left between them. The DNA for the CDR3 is TGTGCCAGCAGTTTTCACAATCCCTACGAGCAGTACTTC. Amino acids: CASSFHNPYEQYF.

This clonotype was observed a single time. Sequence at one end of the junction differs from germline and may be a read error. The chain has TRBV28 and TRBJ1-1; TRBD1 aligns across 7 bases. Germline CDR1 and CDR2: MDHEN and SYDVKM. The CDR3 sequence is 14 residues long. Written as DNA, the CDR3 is TGTGTCAGCAGTCCGACAGGGAGGGGCACTGAAGCTTTCTTT. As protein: CVSSPTGRGTEAFF.

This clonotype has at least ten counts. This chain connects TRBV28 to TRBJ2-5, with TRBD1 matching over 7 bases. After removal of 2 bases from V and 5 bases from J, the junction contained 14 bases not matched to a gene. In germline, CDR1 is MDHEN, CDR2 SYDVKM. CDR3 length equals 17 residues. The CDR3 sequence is CASSLTSGTVSVETQYF. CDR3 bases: TGTGCCAGCAGTTTAACATCGGGGACAGTGAGTGTCGAGACCCAGTACTTC.

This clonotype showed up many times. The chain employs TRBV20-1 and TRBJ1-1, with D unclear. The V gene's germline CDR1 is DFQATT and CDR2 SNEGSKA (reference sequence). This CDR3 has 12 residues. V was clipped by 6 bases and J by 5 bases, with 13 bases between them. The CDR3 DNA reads TGCAGTGCAAAAGCCCCGGGGACTGAAGCTTTCTTT. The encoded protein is CSAKAPGTEAFF.

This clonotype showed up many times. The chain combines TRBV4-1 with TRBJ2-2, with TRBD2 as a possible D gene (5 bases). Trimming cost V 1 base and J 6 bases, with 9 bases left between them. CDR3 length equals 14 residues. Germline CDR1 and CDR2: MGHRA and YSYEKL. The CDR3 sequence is CASSQGSGAGELFF. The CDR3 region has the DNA TGCGCCAGCAGCCAAGGGTCCGGGGCCGGGGAGCTGTTTTTT.

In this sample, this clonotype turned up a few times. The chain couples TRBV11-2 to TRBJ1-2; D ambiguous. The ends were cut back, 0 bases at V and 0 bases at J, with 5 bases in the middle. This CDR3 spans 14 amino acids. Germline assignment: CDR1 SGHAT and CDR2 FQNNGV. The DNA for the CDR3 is TGTGCCAGCAGCTTAGACAGCCCTAACTATGGCTACACCTTC. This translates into CASSLDSPNYGYTF.